This TCR beta chain was found in a study of PD-1 blockade in classical Hodgkin lymphoma. The V gene end was trimmed by 0 bases and the J gene end by 1 base; junction bases not matched to a gene: 4. Germline V gene lookup returns CDR1 SGDLS and CDR2 YYNGEE. The CDR3 is 16 amino acids. Every patient relapsed after autologous stem cell transplantation, and brentuximab vedotin exposure varied. TCRdb's copy holds only in-frame clones and misses some; the assay was immunoSEQ multiplex PCR. The table shows about 100,000 clones, with around 89% occurring only once. The sequence came from a human donor with classical Hodgkin lymphoma. The sequencing here drew on peripheral blood mononuclear cells (PBMCs), taken before the second cycle of nivolumab. The rearrangement links TRBV9 to TRBJ2-1; 7 nucleotides match TRBD2. The CDR3 region has the DNA TGTGCCAGCAGCGTAGATCCGGGGGGTTCCTACAATGAGCAGTTCTTC. It specifies CASSVDPGGSYNEQFF.